This T cell receptor beta chain originates from a study of identifying expanded T cells in peripheral blood (dated by TCRdb to between 2018 and 2021). Regarding the study in general: Technical replicates were generated by sequencing separate aliquots of the same genomic DNA pool, with four replicates compared pairwise. Broad study findings and their caveats: The authors expected that biological variance in healthy repertoires might rise further over much longer intervals, such as months to years. The binomial model flagged about 1.2 differentially abundant clones between technical replicates, compared with about 16.4 over around 2 weeks and approximately 20 over about four weeks. Across all healthy-donor time intervals, the beta-binomial model significantly lowered both the number of clones called differentially abundant and the false-positive rate. For all healthy donors, the variance in clone template counts between two-week samples rose significantly as total template count increased.

This clone was detected only a few times. Its recognized antigen is unknown. Base-call qualities are not available, and no considerably larger clone is one nucleotide away. The immunoSEQ Assay, which uses bias-controlled multiplex PCR amplification of genomic DNA, was used to profile TCRbeta CDR3 regions. The study's own analysis went as follows. The absolute abundance of each unique TCRbeta CDR3 region was quantified after sequences were collapsed and filtered. Two models were used to test differential abundance: a binomial model (Fisher-equivalent) and a beta-binomial model that adds time-dependent variance fitted from healthy donors. Clones with fewer than 5 combined templates were removed, and a clone was called differentially abundant if the clone's Benjamini-Hochberg FDR was below 0.01. Using the form v = (b*log(k)+a)^2, the beta-binomial variance was modeled as a function of the total template count across the two samples. TCRdb mirrors the immuneACCESS table, restricted to in-frame sequences. Some clones are absent from its copies; in checked studies, under half trace to an unresolved V gene, and the reason for the others is unknown. The V and J calls and clone size were taken over from that table, and D and trimming were inferred from the DNA. The sample table holds more than 45,000 clones, of which roughly 90% were seen once. The top ten clonotypes cover roughly 3.5% of the sample.

The germline V gene (reference sequence) gives CDR1 as SGHNT and CDR2 as YYREEE. The trim is 2 bases for V and 5 bases for J, with a gap of 7 bases between the germline ends. The CDR3 covers 12 residues, taking in both the cysteine and the phenylalanine. Only the CDR3 portion is preserved as DNA: 36 bases, with reading frame beginning at the first base. During the collection period, no immune events, such as infections, were documented for the healthy donors. Time-dependent variance in a beta-binomial model of T-cell clone differential abundance was calibrated using healthy-donor blood repertoires as a training cohort. There were about ten healthy donors in the training cohort, of whom 3 were female and 7 were male. An age range of about 25 to 64 years, with an average of about 45 years, was recorded for the donors. Obtained from a commercial supplier, whole blood was collected from each healthy donor at three time points set around two weeks apart. For immunosequencing, genomic DNA was extracted from unsorted whole blood.

Recombination joined TRBV5-4 with TRBJ1-1; the D gene cannot be named for sure. The receptor comes from a person aged 18-70 years in good health. The sample taken for sequencing was blood. This receptor carries the CDR3 CASSLPGTEAFF. The DNA reads TGTGCCAGCAGCTTACCGGGAACTGAAGCTTTCTTT.